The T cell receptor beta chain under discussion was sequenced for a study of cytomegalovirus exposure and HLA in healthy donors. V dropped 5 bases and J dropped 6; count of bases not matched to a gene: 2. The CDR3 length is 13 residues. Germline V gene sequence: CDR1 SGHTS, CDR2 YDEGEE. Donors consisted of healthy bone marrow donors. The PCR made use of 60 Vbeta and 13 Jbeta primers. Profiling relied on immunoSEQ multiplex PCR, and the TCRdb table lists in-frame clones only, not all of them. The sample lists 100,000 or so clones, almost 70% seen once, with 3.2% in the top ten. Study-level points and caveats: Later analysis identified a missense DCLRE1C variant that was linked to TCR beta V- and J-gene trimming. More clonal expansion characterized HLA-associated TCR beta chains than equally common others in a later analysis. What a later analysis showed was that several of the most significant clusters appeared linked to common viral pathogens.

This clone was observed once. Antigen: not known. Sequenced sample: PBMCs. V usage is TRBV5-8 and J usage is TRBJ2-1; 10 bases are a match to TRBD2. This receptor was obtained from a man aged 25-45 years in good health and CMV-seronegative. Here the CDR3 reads CASSRTSGNEQFF. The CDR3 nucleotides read TGTGCCAGCAGTCGGACTAGCGGCAATGAGCAGTTCTTC.